This T cell receptor beta chain was documented in a study of blood T cell repertoires in COVID-19. Across the whole study: Spain, Italy and the United States supplied samples that represented acute and convalescent COVID-19.

Using immunoSEQ multiplex PCR, the repertoire was profiled, and TCRdb retains in-frame clones only, with some absent. The sample consists of approximately 200,000 clones, about 88% of them appearing once. The CDR3 has 16 amino acids. V was shortened by 2 bases and J by 6 bases, with 17 bases between the two germline ends. From germline, CDR1 is MNHNY and CDR2 SVGAGI (reference sequence). The sequencing sample was made of peripheral blood. This chain uses TRBV6-6 with TRBJ2-1, with D perhaps matching TRBD1 (6 bases). This TCR was sampled from a man aged 40-55 years with active or convalescent COVID-19. CDR3 residues: CASSYPWGLVGNEQFF. CDR3 in DNA: TGTGCCAGCAGTTACCCATGGGGGCTAGTGGGCAATGAGCAGTTCTTC.